The T cell receptor beta chain under discussion was sequenced for a study of OX40 agonist ivuxolimab in advanced cancers. The ends were cut back, 7 bases at V and 4 bases at J, with 13 bases in the middle. Germline V gene lookup returns CDR1 SGDLS and CDR2 YYNGEE. This CDR3 spans 13 amino acids. Measured with immunoSEQ multiplex PCR; TCRdb has only the in-frame clones, and not every one. The sample includes tens of thousands of clones, 88% of them seen just once. The sample consisted of CD4+ or CD8+ T cells sorted from blood, taken in a trial of the OX40 agonist ivuxolimab. V gene TRBV9 combines with J gene TRBJ2-3, with D perhaps being TRBD1 or TRBD2 (6 bases each). The clonotype was recovered from an adult with an advanced solid tumor such as melanoma, head and neck, liver or kidney cancer. CDR3 sequence (DNA): TGTGCCAGCTCACTTGGGGGGCCAGATACGCAGTATTTT. This codes for CASSLGGPDTQYF.